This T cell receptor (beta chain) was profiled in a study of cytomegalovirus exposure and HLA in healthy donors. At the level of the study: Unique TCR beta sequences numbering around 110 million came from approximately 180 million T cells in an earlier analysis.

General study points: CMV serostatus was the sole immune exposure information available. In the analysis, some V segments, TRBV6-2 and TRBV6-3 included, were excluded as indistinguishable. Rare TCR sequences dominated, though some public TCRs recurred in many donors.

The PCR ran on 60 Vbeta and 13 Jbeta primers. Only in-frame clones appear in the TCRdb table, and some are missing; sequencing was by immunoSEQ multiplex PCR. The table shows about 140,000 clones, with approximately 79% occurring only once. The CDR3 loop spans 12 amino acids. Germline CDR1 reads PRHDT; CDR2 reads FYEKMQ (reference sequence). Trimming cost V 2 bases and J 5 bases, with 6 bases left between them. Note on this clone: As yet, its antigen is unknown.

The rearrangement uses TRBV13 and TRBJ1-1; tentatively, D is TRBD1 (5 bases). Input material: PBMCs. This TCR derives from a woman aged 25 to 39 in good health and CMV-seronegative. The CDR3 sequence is CASSLQGTEAFF. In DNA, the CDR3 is TGTGCCAGCAGCTTACAGGGTACTGAAGCTTTCTTT.